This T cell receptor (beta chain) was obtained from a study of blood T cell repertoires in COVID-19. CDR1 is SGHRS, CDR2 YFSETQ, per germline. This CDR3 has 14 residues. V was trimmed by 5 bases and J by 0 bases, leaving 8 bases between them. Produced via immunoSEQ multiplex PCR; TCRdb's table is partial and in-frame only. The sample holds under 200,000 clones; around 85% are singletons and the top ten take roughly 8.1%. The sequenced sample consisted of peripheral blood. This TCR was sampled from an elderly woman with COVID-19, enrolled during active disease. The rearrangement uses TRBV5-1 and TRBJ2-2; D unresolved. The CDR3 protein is CASRSQANTGELFF. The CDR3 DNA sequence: TGCGCCAGCAGGAGTCAGGCGAACACCGGGGAGCTGTTTTTT.